This TCR beta chain was found in a study of blood T cell repertoires in COVID-19. Study as a whole: Spain, Italy and the United States supplied samples that represented acute and convalescent COVID-19. Nucleic acid was either cDNA or gDNA, and it came from T cells, B-cell-depleted T cells, or PBMCs.

Per the authors' pipeline: The authors estimated nucleated cell counts from reference gene primer amplification. The repertoire was sequenced with immunoSEQ multiplex PCR; TCRdb's copy has only in-frame clones and lacks some. That table supplies the V and J calls and clone size; D and trimming were determined from the DNA. The table has some 130,000 clones, about 85% seen once; the top ten hold 1.9%. This clone was seen just once. Source material: peripheral blood. The sequence was collected from a man aged 70-80 years with acute or convalescent COVID-19.

The DNA of the CDR3 is TGTGCCAGCAGCGCTGTCCCGGGACAAAATAACTATGGCTACACCTTC. Protein: CASSAVPGQNNYGYTF. The chain is built from TRBV7-2 and TRBJ1-2; maybe TRBD1 (6 bases). Trimming shortened V by 5 bases and J by 1 base, and 17 bases separated the two germline ends. Germline V gene sequence: CDR1 SGHTA, CDR2 FQGNSA. This CDR3 comprises 16 residues.